A selection of T cell receptor beta chains follows, all from one sample in a study of regulatory T cells in long-lasting Graves disease. TCRdb called the multiplex PCR reads again in MiXCR, with one record for every CDR3 protein. The sample has 300,000 to 500,000 distinct CDR3 sequences; around 21% are singletons. The sample in question was peripheral blood mononuclear cells (PBMCs), obtained when the disease was refractory, from a patient treated with antithyroid drugs. These receptors were collected from a female donor with Graves disease. Each CDR3 is given with its conserved first and last residue. The order of the fields is V gene, D gene, J gene, clone size, CDR3 DNA, CDR3 protein. The D gene is left open where the match is weak. Where a row states a size, it is once, few, many or the class of an expanded clone; other rows omit it.

>TRBV28|-|TRBJ2-7|many
TGTGCCAGCAGTTTTACTCCAGCGGGTTACGAGCAGTACTTC
CASSFTPAGYEQYF
>TRBV27|-|TRBJ2-5|few
TGTGCCAGCAGCAAGGACATAGGTGTGAAGACCCAGTACTTC
CASSKDIGVKTQYF
>TRBV11-2|TRBD2|TRBJ2-7|many
TGTGCCAGCAGCACCCATTGGGGGGGCGAGCAGTACTTC
CASSTHWGGEQYF
>TRBV20-1|-|TRBJ1-1|many
TGCAGTGCTAGAGTCTCGGGACTCATGAACACTGAAGCTTTCTTT
CSARVSGLMNTEAFF
>TRBV20-1|-|TRBJ1-2|few
TGCAGTGCTAGTCTCCCTAACTATGGCTACACCTTC
CSASLPNYGYTF
>TRBV12-3/TRBV12-4|-|TRBJ2-5|many
TGTGCCAGCAGTTGGGACACCGGGGGCCAAGAGACCCAGTACTTC
CASSWDTGGQETQYF
>TRBV7-6|-|TRBJ2-7|many
TGTGCCAGCAGCCTAGAGGTTGGGAGATCCTACGAGCAGTACTTC
CASSLEVGRSYEQYF
>TRBV12-3/TRBV12-4|TRBD2|TRBJ2-5|many
TGTGCCAGCACCGTAGCGGGAGGGCCGGAGACCCAGTACTTC
CASTVAGGPETQYF
>TRBV5-1|TRBD1|TRBJ1-4|-
TGCGCCAGCAGCACGGGACAGAGTTCAACTAATGAAAAACTGTTTTTT
CASSTGQSSTNEKLFF
>TRBV7-9|TRBD1|TRBJ2-7|many
TGTGCCAGCAGCCCTGTAGTTAACAGGGGCCACGAGCAGTACTTC
CASSPVVNRGHEQYF
>TRBV12-3/TRBV12-4|-|TRBJ1-1|few
TGTGCCAGCAGCCCTACACCAGTAAACACTGAAGCTTTCTTT
CASSPTPVNTEAFF
>TRBV5-8|TRBD2|TRBJ2-7|-
TGTGCCAGCAGCGGTAGCGGGAGGGTGAGGGCCTACGAGCAGTACTTC
CASSGSGRVRAYEQYF
>TRBV20-1|-|TRBJ2-7|few
TGCAGTGCTAAAAGGAGTAATGGGCGCGAGCAGTACTTC
CSAKRSNGREQYF
>TRBV6-2/TRBV6-3|-|TRBJ1-6|-
TGTGCCAGCAGTTACTTCCGCGGGAGGGATAATTCACCCCTCCACTTT
CASSYFRGRDNSPLHF
>TRBV7-9|-|TRBJ1-1|-
TGTGCCAGCAGCCTACAGGGTGTCGACACTGAAGCTTTCTTT
CASSLQGVDTEAFF
>TRBV11-2|-|TRBJ1-5|many
TGTGCCAACAGCTTAGCGGGTACTCAGCCCCAGCATTTT
CANSLAGTQPQHF
>TRBV5-5|TRBD1|TRBJ2-2|many
TGTGCCAGCAGCTTTCCGACAGGGTCGAACACCGGGGAGCTGTTTTTT
CASSFPTGSNTGELFF
>TRBV2|TRBD2|TRBJ2-7|many
TGTGCCAGCAGGACTAGCGGGATCTACGAGCAGTACTTC
CASRTSGIYEQYF
>TRBV6-1|TRBD1|TRBJ2-7|few
TGTGCCAGCACCTCTGGGACAGTTTTCGAGCAGTACTTC
CASTSGTVFEQYF
>TRBV11-2|-|TRBJ2-7|few
TGTGCCAGCAGCTTAGTGAGGGGATTTCCGCCCTACGAGCAGTACTTC
CASSLVRGFPPYEQYF
>TRBV5-1|TRBD1|TRBJ1-1|-
TGCGCCAGCAGCTCGGGACAGGGCACTGAAGCTTTCTTT
CASSSGQGTEAFF
>TRBV7-6|-|TRBJ2-1|-
TGTGCCAGCAGCTTAGCAGGGGCAGCCAATGAGCAGTTCTTC
CASSLAGAANEQFF
>TRBV11-2|-|TRBJ2-5|many
TGTGCCAGCAGCTTAAATAGGGGTGTACAAGAGACCCAGTACTTC
CASSLNRGVQETQYF
>TRBV4-1|-|TRBJ1-6|-
TGCGCCAGCAGCCAAGCCTGGTTGTCCTATAATTCACCCCTCCACTTT
CASSQAWLSYNSPLHF
>TRBV24-1|-|TRBJ1-2|-
TGTGCCACCAGGGAGACAGGAAGTTTGGCTGGCTACACCTTC
CATRETGSLAGYTF
>TRBV30|-|TRBJ1-6|few
TGTGCCTGGAGTGTAGGGGGAGGAAATTCACCCCTCCACTTT
CAWSVGGGNSPLHF
>TRBV29-1|-|TRBJ2-2|few
TGCAGCGTTGAATGGGTCGGGGAGCTGTTTTTT
CSVEWVGELFF
>TRBV6-1|TRBD2|TRBJ2-5|many
TGTGCCAGCAGTAGACTAGCGGGAGGGCAAGAGACCCAGTACTTC
CASSRLAGGQETQYF
>TRBV7-8|-|TRBJ2-5|many
TGTGCCAGCAGCCCAGTCCGGCTGAACCCCTGCCAGTACTTC
CASSPVRLNPCQYF
>TRBV5-4|-|TRBJ2-3|-
TGTGCCAGCGGGGGCGGAGATAGCACAGATACGCAGTATTTT
CASGGGDSTDTQYF
>TRBV28|-|TRBJ2-7|many
TGTGCCAGCAGACCCCTACTCGCGAGGGGCTCAACCTACGAGCAGTACTTC
CASRPLLARGSTYEQYF
>TRBV6-1|TRBD1|TRBJ2-7|many
TGTGCCAGCAGTGAAGCGTCCCGGACAGGGTTGTACGAGCAGTACTTC
CASSEASRTGLYEQYF
>TRBV2|-|TRBJ1-5|many
TGTGCCAGCAGTGACCCCGGTGGTCAGCCCCAGCATTTT
CASSDPGGQPQHF
>TRBV10-3|-|TRBJ1-2|-
TGTGCCATCAGCCCGGGGGGGCAGGGGTATGGCTACACCTTC
CAISPGGQGYGYTF
>TRBV7-9|-|TRBJ2-5|few
TGTGCCAGCAGCGTACAGGGATCCGTCGGAGAGACCCAGTACTTC
CASSVQGSVGETQYF
>TRBV13|-|TRBJ2-7|many
TGTGCCAGCAGCTGGGGGACCAGCGGGGAGCAGTACTTC
CASSWGTSGEQYF
>TRBV18|-|TRBJ1-1|few
TGTGCCAGCTCACCACAAACATTGGGCACTGAAGCTTTCTTT
CASSPQTLGTEAFF
>TRBV7-2|TRBD2|TRBJ2-7|few
TGTGCCAGCAGCCGGCTGACTAGCGGGATCTCCTACGAGCAGTACTTC
CASSRLTSGISYEQYF
>TRBV6-1|TRBD2|TRBJ2-7|-
TGTGCCAGCAGTCGGAGGCGGGAGGGGTACGAGCAGTACTTC
CASSRRREGYEQYF
>TRBV28|-|TRBJ1-2|many
TGTGCCAGCAGTTTTTTTCAGGGAGGAGGTGGCTACACCTTC
CASSFFQGGGGYTF
>TRBV6-2/TRBV6-3|-|TRBJ2-7|-
TGTGCCAGCAGCGAGGCGGCGGGACTGGCGTACTCCCACGAGCAGTACTTC
CASSEAAGLAYSHEQYF
>TRBV29-1|-|TRBJ1-2|-
TGCAGCGTTGAAGAAGGGACGGGAGTAGGGGGCTACACCTTC
CSVEEGTGVGGYTF
>TRBV18|-|TRBJ2-4|-
TGTGCCAGCTCACCGGGCTATGCCAAAAACATTCAGTACTTC
CASSPGYAKNIQYF
>TRBV19|-|TRBJ2-6|-
TGTGCCAGTAGTATCGACGGTAACTCTGGGGCCAACGTCCTGACTTTC
CASSIDGNSGANVLTF
>TRBV5-4|TRBD1|TRBJ2-1|-
TGTGCCAGCAGCTTGTATGGGACAGGGGGCCGGAATGAGCAGTTCTTC
CASSLYGTGGRNEQFF
>TRBV29-1|TRBD2|TRBJ2-1|-
TGCAGCGTTGCTTCGATGGCGGGGGGAGACTACAATGAGCAGTTCTTC
CSVASMAGGDYNEQFF
>TRBV29-1|TRBD1|TRBJ1-1|few
TGCAGCGCACAGGGGGCTTTTATCACGGACACTGAAGCTTTCTTT
CSAQGAFITDTEAFF
>TRBV5-1|-|TRBJ1-1|few
TGCGCCAGCAGCTCGTACCCATTCACCGAAACTGAAGCTTTCTTT
CASSSYPFTETEAFF
>TRBV7-9|-|TRBJ2-7|many
TGTGCCAGCAGCGTCACCTTTTACGAGCAGTACTTC
CASSVTFYEQYF
>TRBV15|-|TRBJ2-2|-
TGTGCCACCAGCAGAGCATGGTCGGGGCCCGGGGAGCTGTTTTTT
CATSRAWSGPGELFF
>TRBV30|-|TRBJ1-1|few
TGTGCCTGGAGTGTAACGAACACTGAAGCTTTCTTT
CAWSVTNTEAFF